What follows are 32 T cell receptor beta chains derived from one specimen sequenced in a study of T cell repertoires in cytomegalovirus infection. TCRdb ran MiXCR on the reads and lists one entry per CDR3 protein. This table holds around 740,000 distinct CDR3 sequences, 35% to 45% found once. The sample taken for sequencing was PBMCs. Receptors originate from a human donor in good health (CMV status not recorded). Some clones in this sample may be carry-over from other donors' samples.

This clonotype was seen only a few times. V and J are TRBV29-1 and TRBJ1-3; no clear D gene. CDR3 length: 11 residues. The ends were cut back, 5 bases at V and 4 bases at J, with 6 bases in the middle. From germline, CDR1 is SQVTM and CDR2 ANQGSEA. This CDR3 is CSVSRGNTIYF. CDR3 in DNA: TGCAGCGTTAGCAGGGGAAACACCATATATTTT.

V and J are TRBV6-6 and TRBJ2-2; D not certain. Germline-derived CDR1 and CDR2 are MNHNY and SVGAGI (reference sequence). Trimming took off 2 bases at V and 5 bases at J, with 6 bases between the two ends. The CDR3 spans 13 residues. The CDR3 bases are TGTGCCAGCAGTTACCCTAAGACCGGGGAGCTGTTTTTT. This sequence encodes CASSYPKTGELFF.

This chain uses TRBV6-5 with TRBJ2-1; D possibly corresponds to TRBD1 (5 bases). Trimming took off 2 bases at V and 9 bases at J, with 11 bases between the two ends. The CDR3 totals 13 residues. Looked up from germline, CDR1 is MNHEY and CDR2 is SVGAGI. Here the CDR3 DNA reads TGTGCCAGCAGTTACGCAGGGCTAGGTGAGCAGTTCTTC. It translates to CASSYAGLGEQFF.

V and J are TRBV2 and TRBJ1-4, with 9 nucleotides matching TRBD1. The CDR3 contains 18 residues. After removal of 5 bases from V and 6 bases from J, the junction contained 16 bases not matched to a gene. Germline loops: CDR1 SNHLY, CDR2 FYNNEI. The CDR3 coding sequence is TGTGCCAGCAGTAACCCGGGACAGGGTAGAGGCGGGTATGAAAAACTGTTTTTT. Translation gives CASSNPGQGRGGYEKLFF.

This clonotype was seen only a few times. The rearrangement uses TRBV12-3 or TRBV12-4 and TRBJ1-2, with D possibly being TRBD1 (5 bases). The ends were cut back, 3 bases at V and 6 bases at J, with 17 bases in the middle. There are 15 residues in the CDR3. The CDR3 loop is CASSLVGTWVDGYTF. The CDR3 DNA follows: TGTGCCAGCAGTTTGGTTGGGACGTGGGTTGATGGCTACACCTTC.

The table lists this clonotype with a few counts. The chain uses TRBV7-2 and TRBJ2-2, with D perhaps matching TRBD1 or TRBD2 (5 bases each). CDR1 and CDR2 from the germline V gene are SGHTA and FQGNSA. There are 15 residues in the CDR3. V was clipped by 3 bases and J by 5 bases, with 13 bases between them. In nucleotides, the CDR3 is TGTGCCAGCAGCTTGACCGGGACCAAAACCGGGGAGCTGTTTTTT. Its translation is CASSLTGTKTGELFF.

This clonotype was counted a single time. The rearrangement links TRBV12-3 or TRBV12-4 to TRBJ1-2, with D possibly matching TRBD1 (6 bases). There are 14 residues in the CDR3. Trimming cost V 5 bases and J 8 bases, with 18 bases left between them. CDR3 region: CASSPLTGLAGYTF. Here the CDR3 DNA reads TGTGCCAGCAGTCCACTTACAGGGCTCGCGGGCTACACCTTC.

V usage is TRBV13 and J usage is TRBJ2-7; TRBD2 matches 14 bases. Germline V gives CDR1 PRHDT, CDR2 FYEKMQ (reference sequence). V gave up 5 bases and J gave up 6 bases; unmatched junction bases: 9. The CDR3 runs 16 residues. The CDR3 DNA is TGTGCCAGCAGCCTACAGACTAGCGGGGGGGCGGGCGAGCAGTACTTC. As protein: CASSLQTSGGAGEQYF.

In this sample, this clonotype turned up many times. This chain links TRBV7-8 with TRBJ1-4; a possible D gene is TRBD1 (6 bases). Between the trimmed V and J ends, which lost 0 bases and 0 bases, there was a span of 11 bases. The CDR3 extends over 17 amino acids. The germline V gene has CDR1 SGHVS and CDR2 FQNEAQ. In DNA, the CDR3 is TGTGCCAGCAGCTTAGCACAGGGCTTTGCAACTAATGAAAAACTGTTTTTT. It translates to CASSLAQGFATNEKLFF.

In DNA, the CDR3 is TGCAGTGCTAGACCGATCTCTATGAACACTGAAGCTTTCTTT. It translates to CSARPISMNTEAFF. J is TRBJ1-1 and V is TRBV20-1; no clear D gene. In germline, CDR1 is DFQATT, CDR2 SNEGSKA (reference sequence). Trimming took off 2 bases at V and 0 bases at J, with 10 bases between the two ends. The CDR3 totals 14 residues.

This clonotype appeared a few times. The chain is built from TRBV13 and TRBJ1-1; unclear D gene. Deletions cut 4 bases from V and 1 base from J, with 10 bases between. CDR3 length: 14 residues. Germline CDR1 PRHDT, CDR2 FYEKMQ (reference sequence). CDR3 nucleotides: TGTGCCAGCAGCTCCCTTACAGAGAACACTGAAGCTTTCTTT. Amino acids: CASSSLTENTEAFF.

This rearrangement joins TRBV7-6 to TRBJ1-1; unclear D gene. Germline V gene sequence: CDR1 SGHVS, CDR2 FNYEAQ. The CDR3 loop spans 14 amino acids. Trimming left V 6 bases short and J 0 bases short, with 11 bases between. The CDR3 here is CASRRADMNTEAFF. In nucleotides, the CDR3 is TGTGCCAGCAGAAGGGCAGACATGAACACTGAAGCTTTCTTT.

Many counts were recorded for this clonotype. This chain uses TRBV7-6 with TRBJ1-1, with 9 positions matching TRBD1. The V gene end was trimmed by 5 bases and the J gene end by 5 bases; junction bases not matched to a gene: 3. Germline lookup yields CDR1 SGHVS and CDR2 FNYEAQ. The CDR3 length is 13 residues. CDR3 in amino acids: CASSTGGWTEAFF. CDR3 coding DNA: TGTGCCAGCAGCACAGGGGGCTGGACTGAAGCTTTCTTT.

The rearrangement links TRBV11-2 to TRBJ2-5; D may be TRBD1 (6 bases). The CDR3 runs 14 residues. The germline V and J ends were trimmed by 0 bases and 1 base, with 6 bases remaining between them. The germline CDR1 and CDR2 sequences are SGHAT and FQNNGV. The CDR3 DNA sequence: TGTGCCAGCAGCTTAGAAGGGGGCCAAGAGACCCAGTACTTC. This translates into CASSLEGGQETQYF.

The chain links TRBV7-6 to TRBJ1-3; unclear D gene. Germline V CDR1 and CDR2: SGHVS, FNYEAQ. This CDR3 is 14 amino acids long. V was pared by 5 bases and J by 4 bases, with 12 bases between. CDR3 residues: CASSQPASGNTIYF. CDR3 DNA sequence: TGTGCCAGCAGCCAGCCGGCCTCGGGAAACACCATATATTTT.

This clonotype was found once. The rearrangement joins TRBV5-4 to TRBJ1-4, with D maybe TRBD1 (5 bases). This CDR3 is built from 17 residues. Looked up from germline, CDR1 is SGHNT and CDR2 is YYREEE (reference sequence). Trimming shortened V by 2 bases and J by 0 bases, and 14 bases separated the two germline ends. CDR3 protein: CASSFGAATATNEKLFF. In DNA form, the CDR3 reads TGTGCCAGCAGCTTTGGGGCAGCCACTGCAACTAATGAAAAACTGTTTTTT.

The sample holds many counts of this clonotype. CDR3 in amino acids: CASSLGTSGRTGELFF. CDR3 coding DNA: TGTGCCAGCAGCCTCGGGACTAGCGGGAGAACCGGGGAGCTGTTTTTT. The genes are TRBV7-6 and TRBJ2-2, with TRBD2 matching 14 bases. This CDR3 has 16 amino acids. J lost 5 bases, V lost 5 bases, and 4 bases had no gene match. Germline CDR1 reads SGHVS; CDR2 reads FNYEAQ.

The rearrangement joins TRBV15 to TRBJ2-5, with D maybe TRBD2 (6 bases). V was cut by 9 bases and J by 5 bases, with 22 bases left in between. Germline assignment: CDR1 LNHNV and CDR2 YYDKDF (reference sequence). This CDR3 has 15 residues. The CDR3, as DNA: TGTGCCACTCTGCGGGACCTCCTCCCGGAGGAGACCCAGTACTTC. Translation gives CATLRDLLPEETQYF.

This clonotype occurred many times. This sequence joins TRBV7-2 and TRBJ2-2, with no clear D. CDR3 length: 15 residues. Trimming removed 1 base from V and 1 base from J, with 7 bases in between. Germline-derived CDR1 and CDR2 are SGHTA and FQGNSA. CDR3 loop: CASSLVVGNTGELFF. Here the CDR3 DNA reads TGTGCCAGCAGCTTAGTAGTGGGGAACACCGGGGAGCTGTTTTTT.

The J gene is TRBJ2-1, the V gene TRBV6-2 or TRBV6-3, with 9 bases matching TRBD2. Germline CDR1 reads MNHEY; CDR2 reads SVGEGT. V shed 6 bases and J 3 bases; nucleotides not matched to a gene: 9. The length of the CDR3 is 16 residues. The CDR3 coding sequence is TGTGCCAGCAGAACGATAGCGGGAGACTGCTACAATGAGCAGTTCTTC. It yields the protein CASRTIAGDCYNEQFF.

The V gene is TRBV2, the J gene TRBJ1-6; 10 bases line up with TRBD1. Germline V lookup: CDR1 SNHLY, CDR2 FYNNEI. The junction had 5 bases not matched to a gene; V was cut back by 4 bases and J by 8 bases. The CDR3 sequence is 15 residues long. The CDR3 reads CASSARQGADSPLHF. Here the CDR3 DNA reads TGTGCCAGCAGTGCTCGACAGGGGGCTGATTCACCCCTCCACTTT.

This clonotype was picked up many times. The chain combines TRBV7-2 with TRBJ2-4; TRBD2 agrees at 15 bases. In germline, CDR1 is SGHTA, CDR2 FQGNSA. The CDR3 extends over 16 amino acids. Unmatched junction bases numbered 3, after V lost 3 bases and J lost 6 bases. CDR3 coding DNA: TGTGCCAGCAGCTTGCAGGGACTAGCGGGGGGAAACATTCAGTACTTC. Protein product: CASSLQGLAGGNIQYF.

This clonotype was picked up many times. The chain links TRBV7-6 to TRBJ2-1, with unresolved D. The germline V gene has CDR1 SGHVS and CDR2 FNYEAQ. This CDR3 has 15 residues. V lost 5 bases and J 8 bases, leaving 19 bases between the germline ends. The CDR3: CASSLPGKRSDEQFF. The CDR3 DNA sequence: TGTGCCAGCAGCCTCCCGGGCAAAAGGTCCGATGAGCAGTTCTTC.

As to this clonotype: Being one base from a much bigger clone, this may be a read error. The rearrangement links TRBV25-1 to TRBJ1-6, with D hard to call. Per the germline V gene, CDR1 is MGHDK and CDR2 is SYGVNS. The length of the CDR3 is 12 residues. V lost 3 bases, J lost 7 bases, and 4 bases lay in between. CDR3 residues: CASSDRNSPLHF. The DNA of the CDR3 is TGTGCCAGCAGTGACAGGAATTCACCCCTCCACTTT. Complete variable domain (other parts from reference TRBV25-1 and TRBJ1-6): EADIYQTPRYLVIGTGKKITLECSQTMGHDKMYWYQQDPGMELHLIHYSYGVNSTEKGDLSSESTVSRIRTEHFPLTLESARPSHTSQYLCASSDRNSPLHFGNGTRLTVT.

This clonotype was counted a few times. The chain carries TRBV6-1 and TRBJ2-7; 7 bases are a match to TRBD1. Losses at the gene ends were 6 bases for V and 5 bases for J; bases not matched to a gene: 19. The CDR3 loop spans 17 amino acids. The germline V gene encodes CDR1 MNHNS and CDR2 SASEGT. The CDR3 here is CASRARSTSDRVHEQYF. The CDR3, as DNA: TGTGCCAGCAGGGCCCGATCCACTTCAGACAGGGTGCACGAGCAGTACTTC.

This rearrangement joins TRBV7-9 to TRBJ2-1, with 11 bases lining up with TRBD2. Germline assignment: CDR1 SEHNR and CDR2 FQNEAQ (reference sequence). Unmatched junction bases numbered 8, after V lost 7 bases and J lost 3 bases. The CDR3 is 16 amino acids. CDR3 sequence (DNA): TGTGCCAGCATCCCTAAGGGACTAGCGGACTACAATGAGCAGTTCTTC. Translating it yields CASIPKGLADYNEQFF.

The chain joins TRBV2 to TRBJ2-6; no clear D. This CDR3 has 15 residues. CDR1 and CDR2 (germline): SNHLY, FYNNEI. Trimming shortened V by 2 bases and J by 4 bases, and 9 bases separated the two germline ends. The CDR3 loop reads CASSELPGGANVLTF. CDR3 DNA sequence: TGTGCCAGCAGTGAACTGCCCGGGGGGGCCAACGTCCTGACTTTC. The complete variable domain, with remaining parts taken from reference TRBV2 and TRBJ2-6, reads EPEVTQTPSHQVTQMGQEVILRCVPISNHLYFYWYRQILGQKVEFLVSFYNNEISEKSEIFDDQFSVERPDGSNFTLKIRSTKLEDSAMYFCASSELPGGANVLTFGAGSRLTVL.

The gene calls are TRBV5-1 and TRBJ2-1; D is perhaps TRBD2 (5 bases). Per the germline V gene, CDR1 is SGHRS and CDR2 is YFSETQ. V lost 2 bases, J lost 3 bases, and 9 bases lay in between. The CDR3 has 14 residues. The CDR3, as DNA: TGCGCCAGCAGCTTCGAAACTAGCTACAATGAGCAGTTCTTC. Amino acid sequence: CASSFETSYNEQFF.

This clonotype was observed a handful of times. The chain carries TRBV5-4 and TRBJ1-2; TRBD1 aligns across 7 bases. This CDR3 comprises 15 residues. Germline-derived CDR1 and CDR2 are SGHNT and YYREEE (reference sequence). J gave up 5 bases and V 5 bases, and 12 bases lay outside the gene matches. The CDR3 loop is CASRKDRDGGYGYTF. CDR3 coding DNA: TGTGCCAGCAGGAAAGACAGGGATGGGGGGTATGGCTACACCTTC.

This clonotype was seen a few times. The J gene is TRBJ1-2, the V gene TRBV6-6; the D is unclear. Trimming left V 2 bases short and J 4 bases short, with 23 bases between. Looked up from germline, CDR1 is MNHNY and CDR2 is SVGAGI (reference sequence). CDR3 length: 18 amino acids. The CDR3 DNA reads TGTGCCAGCAGTTACGCGCCGTCTTTAGGAAGTCACGGCTATGGCTACACCTTC. This codes for CASSYAPSLGSHGYGYTF.

This clonotype has a count of ten or more. The rearrangement joins TRBV7-8 to TRBJ2-7; D uncertain. The CDR3 runs to 15 residues. In germline, CDR1 is SGHVS, CDR2 FQNEAQ. The V end was cut by 5 bases, the J end by 3 bases, with 17 bases between. The CDR3 is CASSTKNGWYYEQYF. The CDR3 DNA is TGTGCCAGCAGCACAAAAAACGGGTGGTACTACGAGCAGTACTTC.

The chain links TRBV9 to TRBJ1-1, with 8 bases aligning to TRBD1. Germline CDR1 reads SGDLS; CDR2 reads YYNGEE. The CDR3 is made up of 18 amino acids. The V and J ends lost 0 bases and 10 bases, in that order; junction bases with no gene match: 20. DNA for the CDR3: TGTGCCAGCAGCGTAGGGGGGCTCCTCGGCAGGGGGCCGCGGGGAGCTTTCTTT. It specifies CASSVGGLLGRGPRGAFF. Looking up the rest from reference TRBV9 and TRBJ1-1 gives the full variable domain: DSGVTQTPKHLITATGQRVTLRCSPRSGDLSVYWYQQSLDQGLQFLIQYYNGEERAKGNILERFSAQQFPDLHSELNLSSLELGDSALYFCASSVGGLLGRGPRGAFFGQGTRLTVV.